This passage covers 31 T cell receptor beta chains from one sample sequenced in a study of T cell responses to AZD1222 COVID-19 vaccine (dated by TCRdb to the early 2020s). The time point label on this specimen signifies: baseline before first vaccination. Libraries were built with the immunoSEQ multiplex PCR assay. TCRdb holds this immuneACCESS table with in-frame rearrangements only. Some clones are missing; in checked studies, unresolved V genes explain under half, and the rest has no known cause. Recorded for this sample are 110,000 to 150,000 clones; around 85% of them occurred a single time. About 8% of the sample belongs to the ten largest clones. Sequencing used peripheral blood, obtained on day 0 of AZD1222 vaccination. The receptor source for this set is an adult in good health.

This clone was found a few times. The chain links TRBV6-5 to TRBJ1-1, with 7 bases fitting TRBD1. This CDR3 region has 15 residues. Germline loops: CDR1 MNHEY, CDR2 SVGAGI. V lost 6 bases, J lost 0 bases, and 7 bases stayed unmatched. CDR3 residues: CASSLRGLMNTEAFF. The CDR3 nucleotides read TGTGCCAGCAGCCTCAGGGGGTTGATGAACACTGAAGCTTTCTTT.

The V call is TRBV29-1, the J call TRBJ2-7; TRBD1 matches at 11 bases. Trimming removed 0 bases from V and 1 base from J; junction bases left unmatched: 2. Germline V gene data show CDR1 as SQVTM and CDR2 as ANQGSEA. The CDR3 has 15 residues. The CDR3 spells CSVEEWDRGSYEQYF. The CDR3 region has the DNA TGCAGCGTTGAAGAGTGGGACAGGGGGTCCTACGAGCAGTACTTC.

The chain combines TRBV25-1 with TRBJ1-1; D is possibly TRBD1 (6 bases). Germline values: CDR1 MGHDK, CDR2 SYGVNS. V was pared by 8 bases and J by 7 bases, with 17 bases between. The CDR3 consists of 13 residues. CDR3 sequence: CASQYGVGGEAFF. CDR3 in DNA: TGTGCCAGCCAATACGGGGTAGGGGGTGAAGCTTTCTTT. Based on the CDR3 plus reference TRBV25-1 and TRBJ1-1, the full variable domain is EADIYQTPRYLVIGTGKKITLECSQTMGHDKMYWYQQDPGMELHLIHYSYGVNSTEKGDLSSESTVSRIRTEHFPLTLESARPSHTSQYLCASQYGVGGEAFFGQGTRLTVV.

The chain couples TRBV9 to TRBJ1-2; D is unclear. The CDR3 is 13 residues long. V lost 5 bases to trimming and J lost 2 bases, with 10 bases between them. Germline-derived CDR1 and CDR2 are SGDLS and YYNGEE. In nucleotides, the CDR3 is TGTGCCAGCAGAGAGGACGGAAACTATGGCTACACCTTC. Translating it yields CASREDGNYGYTF.

For the CDR3, the DNA is TGTGCTAGTGTCGTACAGGGTCTATCTGAAGCTTTCTTT. Translating gives CASVVQGLSEAFF. V usage is TRBV12-5 and J usage is TRBJ1-1; maybe TRBD1 (6 bases). Germline assignment: CDR1 LGHNT and CDR2 FRNRAP. This CDR3 has 13 amino acids. With 7 bases removed from V and 6 bases from J, the gap between germline ends came to 15 bases. Drawing the rest from reference TRBV12-5 and TRBJ1-1, the complete variable domain is DARVTQTPRHKVTEMGQEVTMRCQPILGHNTVFWYRQTMMQGLELLAYFRNRAPLDDSGMPKDRFSAEMPDATLATLKIQPSEPRDSAVYFCASVVQGLSEAFFGQGTRLTVV.

The chain recombines TRBV10-2 with TRBJ1-1; possibly TRBD1 for D (5 bases). The length of the CDR3 is 14 residues. Germline CDR1 and CDR2: WSHSY and SAAADI. Trimming removed 6 bases from V and 0 bases from J, with 11 bases in between. CDR3 sequence reads: CASRSQGLNTEAFF. In DNA, the CDR3 is TGCGCCAGCAGATCCCAGGGTCTGAACACTGAAGCTTTCTTT.

The CDR3 DNA is TGTGCCAGCAGTCGGTTAGGTGGAGAGACCCAGTACTTC. Amino acid sequence: CASSRLGGETQYF. The chain couples TRBV6-5 to TRBJ2-5; D not resolved. Germline lookup yields CDR1 MNHEY and CDR2 SVGAGI. This CDR3 is built from 13 residues. Between the trimmed V and J ends, which lost 5 bases and 4 bases, there was a span of 11 bases.

V usage is TRBV7-9 and J usage is TRBJ1-2; 7 bases match TRBD1. This CDR3 spans 17 amino acids. V shed 4 bases, J shed 2 bases, and the junction held 13 bases outside the gene matches. Germline-derived CDR1 and CDR2 are SEHNR and FQNEAQ (reference sequence). CDR3 sequence reads: CASSSPGAGGINYGYTF. In nucleotides, the CDR3 is TGTGCCAGCAGCTCGCCCGGGGCAGGGGGGATAAACTATGGCTACACCTTC.

The chain recombines TRBV12-3 or TRBV12-4 with TRBJ2-7, with D possibly being TRBD1 (6 bases). V shed 7 bases and J shed 2 bases, with 12 bases lying between them. The CDR3 loop spans 13 amino acids. The CDR3 region has the DNA TGTGCCAGCACCCCCCAGGGGCCCTACGAGCAGTACTTC. This codes for CASTPQGPYEQYF.

The chain carries TRBV13 and TRBJ2-4; TRBD1 or TRBD2 may be the D gene (6 bases each). Trimming shortened V by 2 bases and J by 1 base, and 15 bases separated the two germline ends. The CDR3 covers 17 residues. Germline loops: CDR1 PRHDT, CDR2 FYEKMQ (reference sequence). The CDR3 sequence: CASSLRRGVDAKNIQYF. DNA for the CDR3: TGTGCCAGCAGCTTAAGAAGGGGGGTTGATGCCAAAAACATTCAGTACTTC. The full variable domain, with the rest looked up from reference TRBV13 and TRBJ2-4, is AAGVIQSPRHLIKEKRETATLKCYPIPRHDTVYWYQQGPGQDPQFLISFYEKMQSDKGSIPDRFSAQQFSDYHSELNMSSLELGDSALYFCASSLRRGVDAKNIQYFGAGTRLSVL.

This chain connects TRBV3-1 (or the pseudogene TRBV3-2) to TRBJ1-1, with D hard to call. Trimming cost V 0 bases and J 4 bases, with 15 bases left between them. The CDR3 runs to 16 residues. From germline, CDR1 is LGHDT and CDR2 YNNKEL (reference sequence). CDR3 amino acids: CASSQDSGLGGTEAFF. The CDR3 bases are TGTGCCAGCAGCCAAGATTCGGGGTTGGGAGGCACTGAAGCTTTCTTT.

Worth noting for this clone: A read error may produce the germline difference seen at one junction end. This CDR3 is CASSALAGGSNEQFF. The CDR3 DNA reads TGTGCTAGCAGCGCCCTAGCGGGAGGTTCCAATGAGCAGTTCTTC. J is TRBJ2-1 and V is TRBV7-7; 11 bases map to TRBD2. The germline CDR1 and CDR2 sequences are SSHAT and FNYEAQ (reference sequence). The CDR3 loop spans 15 amino acids.

The CDR3 DNA reads TGTGCCACCAGCAAAGATACAGGGGCCTCTGGAAACACCATATATTTT. This sequence encodes CATSKDTGASGNTIYF. This rearrangement joins TRBV15 to TRBJ1-3, with 7 bases lining up with TRBD1. The CDR3 totals 16 residues. With 4 bases clipped from V and 0 bases from J, the junction kept 6 bases outside the gene matches. Germline V CDR1 and CDR2: LNHNV, YYDKDF (reference sequence).

The chain is built from TRBV29-1 and TRBJ2-3; D is uncertain. The ends were cut back, 4 bases at V and 4 bases at J, with 9 bases in the middle. Germline assignment: CDR1 SQVTM and CDR2 ANQGSEA. CDR3 length: 12 residues. The CDR3 sequence is CSVGSISDTQYF. The CDR3 coding sequence is TGCAGCGTTGGGTCCATCTCAGATACGCAGTATTTT.

The rearrangement joins TRBV5-1 to TRBJ2-5, with D possibly being TRBD1 or TRBD2 (5 bases each). Germline V lookup: CDR1 SGHRS, CDR2 YFSETQ. The CDR3 length is 15 residues. V shed 0 bases and J shed 1 base, with 10 bases lying between them. DNA of the CDR3: TGCGCCAGCAGCTTGGGAGGGGCGGGCCAAGAGACCCAGTACTTC. Translating it yields CASSLGGAGQETQYF.

V gene TRBV7-8 combines with J gene TRBJ1-1; D not certain. CDR1 is SGHVS, CDR2 FQNEAQ, per germline. V shed 1 base and J shed 4 bases, with 4 bases lying between them. The CDR3 consists of 12 residues. Here the CDR3 DNA reads TGTGCCAGCAGCTTAGTATTCACTGAAGCTTTCTTT. Its protein product is CASSLVFTEAFF.

This chain joins TRBV28 and TRBJ2-7, with D perhaps matching TRBD1 (6 bases). This CDR3 comprises 12 residues. The V gene lost 5 bases and the J gene lost 4 bases, with 9 bases spanning the gap. Per the germline V gene, CDR1 is MDHEN and CDR2 is SYDVKM. The CDR3 bases are TGTGCCAGCAGTCAACAGGGTTACGAGCAGTACTTC. It codes for CASSQQGYEQYF.

The CDR3 loop is CASSLDRATQYF. The CDR3 coding sequence is TGTGCCAGCAGCTTAGATAGAGCAACGCAGTATTTT. V gene TRBV11-3 combines with J gene TRBJ2-3, with D hard to call. Germline CDR1 and CDR2: SGHNT and YENEEA. The V and J ends lost 0 bases and 9 bases respectively, with 7 bases between them. The CDR3 is made up of 12 amino acids.

V usage is TRBV10-3 and J usage is TRBJ1-3; D is ambiguous. Germline V lookup: CDR1 ENHRY, CDR2 SYGVKD. Between the trimmed V and J ends, which lost 3 bases and 0 bases, there was a span of 3 bases. CDR3 length equals 13 residues. CDR3: CAISDNSGNTIYF. The DNA for the CDR3 is TGTGCCATCAGTGACAACTCTGGAAACACCATATATTTT.

The chain is built from TRBV19 and TRBJ1-4, with 8 bases fitting TRBD1. V lost 2 bases to trimming and J lost 3 bases; unmatched junction nucleotides: 11. Germline CDR1 LNHDA, CDR2 SQIVND (reference sequence). The CDR3 has 18 amino acids. CDR3 in DNA: TGTGCCAGTAGTATAAATACGAACAGGGGGGGCTCTAATGAAAAACTGTTTTTT. Amino acids: CASSINTNRGGSNEKLFF.

This chain uses TRBV7-2 with TRBJ2-5, with TRBD2 as a possible D gene (7 bases). The CDR3 totals 14 residues. The germline CDR1 and CDR2 sequences are SGHTA and FQGNSA. V shed 5 bases and J shed 7 bases, with 17 bases lying between them. The CDR3 DNA reads as TGTGCCAGCAGCCCAGGCGGGGGCGCGGGGACCCAGTACTTC. This codes for CASSPGGGAGTQYF.

This chain uses TRBV6-5 with TRBJ1-5, with 7 bases fitting TRBD1. V shed 9 bases, J shed 5 bases, and the junction held 4 bases outside the gene matches. Germline CDR1 MNHEY, CDR2 SVGAGI. The CDR3 has 12 residues. The CDR3 loop reads CASYTGDQPQHF. CDR3 bases: TGTGCCAGTTATACAGGGGATCAGCCCCAGCATTTT.

The rearrangement uses TRBV6-5 and TRBJ1-1; TRBD1 might be the D (6 bases). The CDR3 is 15 amino acids. CDR1 and CDR2 (germline): MNHEY, SVGAGI. Deletions cut 0 bases from V and 7 bases from J, with 15 bases between. CDR3 sequence reads: CASSYSIGGGIEAFF. The CDR3 DNA sequence: TGTGCCAGCAGTTACTCGATAGGGGGAGGTATTGAAGCTTTCTTT.

This sequence joins TRBV5-8 and TRBJ1-2; the match to TRBD1 covers 7 bases. CDR1 and CDR2 (germline): SGHTS, YDEGEE. CDR3 size: 13 residues. V lost 5 bases and J lost 4; bases outside the gene matches: 5. This CDR3 is CASRQTGTYGYTF. The CDR3 DNA sequence: TGTGCCAGCAGGCAGACAGGGACCTATGGCTACACCTTC.

This chain links TRBV5-4 with TRBJ2-7; no reliable D call. The germline V and J ends were trimmed by 2 bases and 2 bases, with 8 bases remaining between them. Germline V CDR1 and CDR2: SGHNT, YYREEE (reference sequence). The length of the CDR3 is 13 residues. CDR3 region: CASSLSSAYEQYF. The CDR3 region has the DNA TGTGCCAGCAGCTTAAGCTCGGCCTACGAGCAGTACTTC.

The CDR3, as DNA: TGTGCCAACAACCTCCGGGACAGGGGAGGCCCGAACACTGAAGCTTTCTTT. Its translation is CANNLRDRGGPNTEAFF. The chain joins TRBV7-9 to TRBJ1-1, with 10 bases aligning to TRBD1. In germline, CDR1 is SEHNR, CDR2 FQNEAQ (reference sequence). The CDR3 length is 17 residues. V gave up 10 bases and J gave up 1 base; unmatched junction bases: 15.

The chain employs TRBV10-1 and TRBJ1-2, with a weak D call TRBD1 (5 bases). Trimming shortened V by 3 bases and J by 3 bases, and 14 bases separated the two germline ends. The CDR3 covers 15 residues. The germline gives CDR1 WNHNN, CDR2 SYGVQD (reference sequence). CDR3 nucleotides: TGCGCCAGCAGTGACTTAGGGGCAAAGGACTATGGCTACACCTTC. Translation: CASSDLGAKDYGYTF.

This clone was observed a handful of times. This chain connects TRBV6-5 to TRBJ2-7; TRBD1 agrees at 7 bases. Germline V gene data show CDR1 as MNHEY and CDR2 as SVGAGI. V lost 7 bases and J lost 5; bases outside the gene matches: 8. The CDR3 consists of 13 residues. CDR3 in amino acids: CASTTQGGNEQYF. CDR3 bases: TGTGCCAGCACCACACAAGGGGGCAACGAGCAGTACTTC.

The V and J genes are TRBV2 and TRBJ2-7; D unresolved. The CDR3 spans 11 residues. The V gene lost 4 bases and the J gene lost 4 bases, with 5 bases spanning the gap. The germline V gene has CDR1 SNHLY and CDR2 FYNNEI. CDR3: CASSGRYEQYF. The CDR3 nucleotides are TGTGCCAGCAGTGGCCGGTACGAGCAGTACTTC.

This chain connects TRBV10-1 to TRBJ1-2, with D uncertain. V was trimmed by 4 bases and J by 1 base, leaving 7 bases between them. The CDR3 sequence is 13 residues long. Germline lookup yields CDR1 WNHNN and CDR2 SYGVQD (reference sequence). CDR3 nucleotide sequence: TGCGCCAGCAGTGCCGGGATTAACTATGGCTACACCTTC. Protein: CASSAGINYGYTF.

As DNA, the CDR3 is TGCGCCAGCAGCTTCAGCTCTGGAAACACCATATATTTT. Translation: CASSFSSGNTIYF. This chain links TRBV5-1 with TRBJ1-3; no firm D call. Germline CDR1 is SGHRS and CDR2 is YFSETQ. There are 13 residues in the CDR3. V was cut by 2 bases and J by 0 bases, with 3 bases left in between.